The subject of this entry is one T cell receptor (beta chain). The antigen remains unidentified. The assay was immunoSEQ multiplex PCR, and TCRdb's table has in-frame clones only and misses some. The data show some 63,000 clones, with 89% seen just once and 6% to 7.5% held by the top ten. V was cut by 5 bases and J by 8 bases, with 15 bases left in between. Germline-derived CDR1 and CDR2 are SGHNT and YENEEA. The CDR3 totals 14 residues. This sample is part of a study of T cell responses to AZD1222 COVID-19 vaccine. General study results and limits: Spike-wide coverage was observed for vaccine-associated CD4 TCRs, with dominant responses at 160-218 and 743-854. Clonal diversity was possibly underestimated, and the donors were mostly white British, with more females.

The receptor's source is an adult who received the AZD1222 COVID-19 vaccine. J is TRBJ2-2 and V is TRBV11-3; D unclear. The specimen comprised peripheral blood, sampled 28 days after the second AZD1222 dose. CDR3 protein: CASSQNQMAGELFF. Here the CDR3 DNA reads TGTGCCAGCAGCCAAAACCAGATGGCAGGGGAGCTGTTTTTT.